This T cell receptor (beta chain) was recovered during a study of blood T cell repertoires in COVID-19. Background on the study: Nucleic acid was either cDNA or gDNA, and it came from T cells, B-cell-depleted T cells, or PBMCs.

Sequencing used immunoSEQ multiplex PCR; TCRdb keeps in-frame clones, though not all of them. The sample has 390,000 or so clones; roughly 89% are singletons. The V and J ends lost 6 bases and 2 bases, in that order; junction bases with no gene match: 6. Looked up from germline, CDR1 is ENHRY and CDR2 is SYGVKD. The CDR3 sequence is 15 residues long. Which cohort a participant joined came from the clinical history participants gave. The chain uses TRBV10-3 and TRBJ1-2; 10 bases map to TRBD1. The source material was PBMCs or T cells enriched from blood (not recorded which). The source is a woman aged 45-65 years who had recovered from COVID-19. The CDR3 nucleotides read TGTGCCATCAGCGTCCCGGGACAGGGGAACTATGGCTACACCTTC. Its translation: CAISVPGQGNYGYTF.